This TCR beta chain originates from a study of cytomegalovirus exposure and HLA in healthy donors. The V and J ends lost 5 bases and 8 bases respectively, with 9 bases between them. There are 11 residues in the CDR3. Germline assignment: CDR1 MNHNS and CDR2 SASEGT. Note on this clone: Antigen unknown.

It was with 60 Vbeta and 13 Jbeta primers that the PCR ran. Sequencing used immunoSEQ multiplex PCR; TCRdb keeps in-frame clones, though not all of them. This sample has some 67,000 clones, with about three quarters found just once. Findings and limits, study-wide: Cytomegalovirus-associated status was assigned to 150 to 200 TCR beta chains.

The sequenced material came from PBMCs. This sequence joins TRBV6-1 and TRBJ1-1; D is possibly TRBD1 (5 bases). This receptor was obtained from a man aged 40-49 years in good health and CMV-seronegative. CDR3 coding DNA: TGTGCCAGCAGTTCCAGGGTGGAAGCTTTCTTT. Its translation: CASSSRVEAFF.